This section outlines one TCR beta chain sequence together with its context. Assay used: immunoSEQ multiplex PCR; TCRdb lists only in-frame clones, some missing. The profile shows about 350,000 clones, approximately 86% of them singletons. The sample comes from a study of Ad26.COV2.S vaccination and SARS-CoV-2 variants. The treatment is: some 20 received Ad26.COV2.S at low or high dose, single or two shots; 5 received placebo; per-sample allocation not given. It was on day 63 after the first vaccine or placebo injection that samples were taken. The sequence was obtained from a person aged 18-65 years who received the Ad26.COV2.S COVID-19 vaccine or a placebo. Specimen: peripheral blood, collected in a trial of Ad26.COV2.S vaccine versus placebo.

DNA of the CDR3: TGTGCCAGCAGCTCGGGGACTAGCCGAGATGAGCAGTTCTTC. Protein sequence: CASSSGTSRDEQFF. This sequence joins TRBV7-9 and TRBJ2-1; 9 positions agree with TRBD2. Germline V CDR1 and CDR2: SEHNR, FQNEAQ (reference sequence). The ends lost 4 bases at V and 8 bases at J; junction bases unmatched: 6. The CDR3 loop spans 14 amino acids.